This T cell receptor (beta chain) was profiled in a study of cytomegalovirus exposure and HLA in healthy donors. This clone turned up a few times. Its antigen is not known. The study's findings and limits: Follow-up analysis later connected one missense variant in DCLRE1C with trimming of TCR beta V- and J-genes. Likely technical artifact: a cluster of highly shared sequence variants. Rates of TCR association differed by HLA locus in a later analysis, with DRB1 highest and HLA-C lowest.

PCR employed 60 Vbeta and 13 Jbeta primers. Measured with immunoSEQ multiplex PCR; TCRdb has only the in-frame clones, and not every one. The sample yields some 120,000 clones, around 77% seen once. The V and J ends lost 5 bases and 6 bases, in that order; junction bases with no gene match: 12. The CDR3 runs to 16 residues. Germline loops: CDR1 SGHTA, CDR2 FQGTGA. J is TRBJ2-3 and V is TRBV7-3; 9 positions agree with TRBD2. The clonotype originates from a man in his thirties or forties in good health and CMV-seronegative. Specimen: PBMCs. CDR3 nucleotide sequence: TGTGCCAGCAGCCCGTTTCCTAGCGGGAAAGTTGATACGCAGTATTTT. Residues: CASSPFPSGKVDTQYF.